These 8 T cell receptor beta chains share one sample of origin, sequenced in a study of blood T cell repertoires in COVID-19. The repertoire was sequenced with immunoSEQ multiplex PCR; TCRdb's copy has only in-frame clones and lacks some. The sample has more than 75,000 clones; more than 75% are singletons. Source material: peripheral blood. The source of these receptors is a woman between 65 and 79 years old with acute or convalescent COVID-19.

The chain links TRBV9 to TRBJ1-1; no reliable D call. V lost 4 bases and J lost 1, with 11 bases in between. Germline CDR1 reads SGDLS; CDR2 reads YYNGEE. The CDR3 runs to 14 residues. CDR3 sequence (DNA): TGTGCCAGCAGCTCGATTAGCGAGAACACTGAAGCTTTCTTT. Translating it yields CASSSISENTEAFF.

The chain couples TRBV19 to TRBJ2-3; 9 bases are shared with TRBD1. Germline CDR1 reads LNHDA; CDR2 reads SQIVND (reference sequence). J lost 3 bases, V lost 2 bases, and 3 bases had no gene match. The CDR3 covers 15 residues. As DNA, the CDR3 is TGTGCCAGTAGTATATTACAGGGGGCGACAGATACGCAGTATTTT. It yields the protein CASSILQGATDTQYF.

The chain recombines TRBV3-1 (or the pseudogene TRBV3-2) with TRBJ1-5; D uncertain. The germline V gene encodes CDR1 LGHDT and CDR2 YNNKEL (reference sequence). The CDR3 is 15 residues long. V lost 1 base and J lost 0, with 7 bases in between. CDR3 bases: TGTGCCAGCAGCCAAGGGCAGTATAGCAATCAGCCCCAGCATTTT. It is translated as CASSQGQYSNQPQHF.

This clone was seen only once. The chain joins TRBV10-1 to TRBJ2-3; 10 nucleotides agree with TRBD2. Unmatched junction bases numbered 6, after V lost 5 bases and J lost 1 base. Germline V gene lookup returns CDR1 WNHNN and CDR2 SYGVQD (reference sequence). This CDR3 spans 16 amino acids. CDR3 residues: CASSPNLAGGTDTQYF. CDR3 bases: TGCGCCAGCAGTCCTAACCTAGCGGGAGGCACAGATACGCAGTATTTT.

The table lists this clone with a few counts. The rearrangement uses TRBV29-1 and TRBJ2-3; D may be TRBD2 (6 bases). V lost 7 bases and J lost 5, with 10 bases in between. Germline-derived CDR1 and CDR2 are SQVTM and ANQGSEA. CDR3 size: 11 residues. CDR3 in DNA: TGCAGCGCTAGAGCGGGAGATACGCAGTATTTT. This sequence encodes CSARAGDTQYF.

The chain carries TRBV12-5 and TRBJ1-1; D is perhaps TRBD1 (5 bases). CDR3 size: 13 residues. V lost 6 bases and J 1 base, leaving 9 bases between the germline ends. Per germline, CDR1 LGHNT and CDR2 FRNRAP. CDR3 protein: CASGMTANTEAFF. In nucleotides, the CDR3 is TGTGCTAGTGGCATGACAGCGAACACTGAAGCTTTCTTT.

The V gene is TRBV30, the J gene TRBJ1-1; D is unresolved. Trimming pared 3 bases from V and 1 base from J, leaving 12 bases between. This CDR3 comprises 14 residues. CDR1 is GTSNPN, CDR2 SVGIG, per germline (reference sequence). The DNA for the CDR3 is TGTGCCTGGAGGTATTATACTCAGAACACTGAAGCTTTCTTT. This translates into CAWRYYTQNTEAFF.

This sequence joins TRBV30 and TRBJ2-1; the D is unclear. CDR1 is GTSNPN, CDR2 SVGIG, per germline (reference sequence). The V end was cut by 2 bases, the J end by 6 bases, with 8 bases between. This CDR3 is 12 amino acids long. The CDR3 spells CAWSYSGNEQFF. Here the CDR3 DNA reads TGTGCCTGGAGTTACTCCGGCAATGAGCAGTTCTTC.